This TCR beta chain came from a study of cytomegalovirus exposure and HLA in healthy donors. The primer mix had 60 Vbeta and 13 Jbeta primers. The table came from immunoSEQ multiplex PCR; TCRdb's copy has only in-frame clones and leaves some out. The data show 130,000 or so clones, almost 85% seen once. With 7 bases removed from V and 10 bases from J, the gap between germline ends came to 14 bases. There are 12 residues in the CDR3. Looked up from germline, CDR1 is MNHNY and CDR2 is SVGAGI (reference sequence). This clonotype was obtained from a woman in her 40s in good health and CMV-seronegative. The chain links TRBV6-6 to TRBJ2-1; D is unresolved. Specimen: PBMCs. The DNA for the CDR3 is TGTGCCAGCACCTCCTCCCGCGGAGAGCAGTTCTTC. This encodes CASTSSRGEQFF.